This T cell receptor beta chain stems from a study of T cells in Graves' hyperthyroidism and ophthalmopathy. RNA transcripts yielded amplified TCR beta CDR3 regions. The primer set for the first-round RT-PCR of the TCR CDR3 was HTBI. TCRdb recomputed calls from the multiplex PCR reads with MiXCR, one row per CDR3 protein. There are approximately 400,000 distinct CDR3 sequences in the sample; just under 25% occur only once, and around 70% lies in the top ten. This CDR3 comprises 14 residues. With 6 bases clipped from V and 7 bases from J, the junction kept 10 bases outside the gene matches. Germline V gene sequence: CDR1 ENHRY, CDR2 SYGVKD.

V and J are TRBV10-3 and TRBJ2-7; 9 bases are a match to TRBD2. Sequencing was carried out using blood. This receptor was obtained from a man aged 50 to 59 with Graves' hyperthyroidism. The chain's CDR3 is CAIRDSGREGEQYF. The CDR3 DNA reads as TGTGCCATCAGGGATAGCGGGAGAGAGGGGGAGCAGTACTTC.